The present T cell receptor beta chain was sequenced within a study of T cells in Graves' hyperthyroidism and ophthalmopathy. RNA transcripts served as the template for amplifying TCR beta CDR3 regions. The HTBI primer set served for first-round RT-PCR of the TCR CDR3. TCRdb independently ran MiXCR on the multiplex PCR reads; one entry per CDR3 protein. The sample consists of 400,000 or so distinct CDR3 sequences, roughly 15% of them appearing once. This clonotype was seen at least ten times. Deletions cut 6 bases from V and 7 bases from J, with 18 bases between. This CDR3 has 13 amino acids. CDR1 DFQATT and CDR2 SNEGSKA come from the germline V gene (reference sequence).

V and J are TRBV20-1 and TRBJ1-2; tentatively, D is TRBD1 (6 bases). The sample consisted of blood. The sequence derives from a woman aged 60-70 years with Graves' ophthalmopathy. CDR3 residues: CSAPARGQGGYTF. DNA for the CDR3: TGCAGTGCCCCGGCCCGGGGGCAGGGTGGCTACACCTTC.